This TCR beta chain is from a study of response to subunit inactivated influenza vaccine. Regarding the study as a whole: Authors suggested seasonal influenza vaccinations each recruit few new T cells.

MiXCR was run by TCRdb on the RT-PCR reads, yielding one entry per CDR3 protein. The sample has a few hundred thousand distinct CDR3 sequences, about 7.2% seen once; the top ten hold 13%. CDR3 length: 15 amino acids. Germline values: CDR1 SGHDN, CDR2 FVKESK. Trimming took off 7 bases at V and 2 bases at J, with 15 bases between the two ends. The sample holds a few counts of this clonotype. What it binds is unknown. This chain links TRBV14 with TRBJ2-1, with D possibly matching TRBD2 (5 bases). The clonotype was recovered from a man between 50 and 75 years old who received an inactivated influenza vaccine. The specimen comprised PBMCs from blood, sampled roughly 24 months after vaccination. The CDR3 nucleotides read TGTGCCAGCACTCCCAGCGGAGACCCCTACAATGAGCAGTTCTTC. Translating gives CASTPSGDPYNEQFF.